This T cell receptor beta chain is from a study of shared clonotypes between healthy human individuals. Generated by immunoSEQ multiplex PCR, the TCRdb table keeps only in-frame clones and is missing some. The table lists 2 million to 3 million clones, roughly 93% of them singletons. Trimming removed 5 bases from V and 4 bases from J, with 13 bases in between. The CDR3 has 14 amino acids. Per the germline V gene, CDR1 is SGHTA and CDR2 is FQGTGA. Among the donors, all were Caucasian adults who lived in Nashville, Tennessee. What was sequenced was naive CD4+ T cells from PBMCs. The sample's subset: CD45RA+ positively selected. The TCR sequence derives from a man aged 18 to 29 in good health. Some clones in this sample may be carry-over from other donors' samples. The chain has TRBV7-3 and TRBJ2-3, with D possibly matching TRBD1 (6 bases). The CDR3 here is CASSLMGAADTQYF. CDR3 in DNA: TGTGCCAGCAGCCTAATGGGGGCGGCAGATACGCAGTATTTT.